A few counts support the clone carrying this T cell receptor (beta chain). Its antigen is unidentified. The data derive from a study of blood T cells in healthy people across ages. Study-wide results and caveats: Naive and antigen-experienced cells were not separated, limiting conclusive comparison.

The second PCR ran roughly 7 to 12 cycles with a sample-barcoded 5' primer and J-beta primers. TCRdb reprocessed the 5' RACE reads with MiXCR, giving one entry per CDR3 protein. The sample shows fewer than 900,000 distinct CDR3 sequences, 49% of them seen only once. This CDR3 comprises 14 residues. V lost 1 base, J lost 2 bases, and 8 bases lay in between. Looked up from germline, CDR1 is SEHNR and CDR2 is FQNEAQ (reference sequence). This clonotype was sampled from a woman aged 60-75 years in good health. The genes are TRBV7-9 and TRBJ1-2, with D maybe TRBD1 (5 bases). Sequencing used blood. CDR3 protein: CASSLDGGNYGYTF. The CDR3 region has the DNA TGTGCCAGCAGCTTAGACGGGGGAAACTATGGCTACACCTTC.